The source of this T cell receptor (beta chain) is a study of blood T cell repertoires in COVID-19. Using immunoSEQ multiplex PCR, the repertoire was profiled, and TCRdb retains in-frame clones only, with some absent. The data show over 130,000 clones, around 81% seen once. V was clipped by 6 bases and J by 5 bases; unmatched bases: 8. The germline gives CDR1 LNHDA, CDR2 SQIVND (reference sequence). This CDR3 has 14 amino acids. The J gene is TRBJ2-7, the V gene TRBV19; the match to TRBD1 covers 9 bases. The sequenced sample consisted of peripheral blood. The clonotype was recovered from a woman between 55 and 75 years old with acute or convalescent COVID-19. For the CDR3, the DNA is TGTGCCAGTAGCGACAGGGGGGGGATCGACGAGCAGTACTTC. Translating gives CASSDRGGIDEQYF. The variable domain in full, with the rest retrieved from reference TRBV19 and TRBJ2-7, is DGGITQSPKYLFRKEGQNVTLSCEQNLNHDAMYWYRQDPGQGLRLIYYSQIVNDFQKGDIAEGYSVSREKKESFPLTVTSAQKNPTAFYLCASSDRGGIDEQYFGPGTRLTVT.